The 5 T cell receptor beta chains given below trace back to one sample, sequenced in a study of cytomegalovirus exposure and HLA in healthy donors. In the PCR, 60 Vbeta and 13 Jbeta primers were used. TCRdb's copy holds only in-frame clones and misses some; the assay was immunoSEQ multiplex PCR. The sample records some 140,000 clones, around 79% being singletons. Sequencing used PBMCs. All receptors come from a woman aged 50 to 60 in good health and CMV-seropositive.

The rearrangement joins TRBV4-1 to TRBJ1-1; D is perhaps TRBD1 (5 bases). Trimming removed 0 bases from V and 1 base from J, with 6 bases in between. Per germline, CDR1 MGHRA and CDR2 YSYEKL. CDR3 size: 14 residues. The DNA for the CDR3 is TGCGCCAGCAGCCAAGACGGGGGGAACACTGAAGCTTTCTTT. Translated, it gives CASSQDGGNTEAFF.

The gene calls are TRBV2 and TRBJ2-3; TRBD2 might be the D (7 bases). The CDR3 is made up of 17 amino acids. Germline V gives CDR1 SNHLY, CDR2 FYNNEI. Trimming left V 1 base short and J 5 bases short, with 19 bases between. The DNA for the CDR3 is TGTGCCAGCAGTGAAGGCCTTTTCCGGGGGGCGGGAGATACGCAGTATTTT. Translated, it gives CASSEGLFRGAGDTQYF.

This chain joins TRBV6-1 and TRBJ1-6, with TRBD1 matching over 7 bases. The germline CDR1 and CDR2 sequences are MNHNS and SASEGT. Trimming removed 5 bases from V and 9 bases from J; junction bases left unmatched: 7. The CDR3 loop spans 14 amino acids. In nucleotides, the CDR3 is TGTGCCAGCAGTAGACAGGGTACAGCTTCACCCCTCCACTTT. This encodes CASSRQGTASPLHF.

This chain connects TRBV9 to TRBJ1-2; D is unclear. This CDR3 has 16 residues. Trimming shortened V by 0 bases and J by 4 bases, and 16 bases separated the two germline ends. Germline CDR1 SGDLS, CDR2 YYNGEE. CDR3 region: CASSVDSRVIGYGYTF. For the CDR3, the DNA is TGTGCCAGCAGCGTAGATTCGAGAGTGATCGGCTATGGCTACACCTTC.

Here the CDR3 DNA reads TGTGCCACCAGCAGAGAAGGACAGGGGATCTACGAGCAGTACTTC. It specifies CATSREGQGIYEQYF. The genes are TRBV15 and TRBJ2-7, with 9 bases aligning to TRBD1. The junction had 3 bases not matched to a gene; V was cut back by 0 bases and J by 3 bases. The germline gives CDR1 LNHNV, CDR2 YYDKDF (reference sequence). The CDR3 is 15 residues long.